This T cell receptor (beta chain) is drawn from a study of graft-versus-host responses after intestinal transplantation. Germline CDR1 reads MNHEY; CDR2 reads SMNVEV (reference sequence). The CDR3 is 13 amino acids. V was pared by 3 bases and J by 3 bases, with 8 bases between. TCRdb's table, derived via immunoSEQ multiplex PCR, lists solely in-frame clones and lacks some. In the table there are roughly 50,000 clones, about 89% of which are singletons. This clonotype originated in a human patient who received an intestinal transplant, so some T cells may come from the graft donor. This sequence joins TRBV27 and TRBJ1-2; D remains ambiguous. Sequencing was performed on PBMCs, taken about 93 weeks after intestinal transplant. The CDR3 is CASSFRTHYGYTF. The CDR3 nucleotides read TGTGCCAGCAGTTTTAGAACACACTATGGCTACACCTTC.